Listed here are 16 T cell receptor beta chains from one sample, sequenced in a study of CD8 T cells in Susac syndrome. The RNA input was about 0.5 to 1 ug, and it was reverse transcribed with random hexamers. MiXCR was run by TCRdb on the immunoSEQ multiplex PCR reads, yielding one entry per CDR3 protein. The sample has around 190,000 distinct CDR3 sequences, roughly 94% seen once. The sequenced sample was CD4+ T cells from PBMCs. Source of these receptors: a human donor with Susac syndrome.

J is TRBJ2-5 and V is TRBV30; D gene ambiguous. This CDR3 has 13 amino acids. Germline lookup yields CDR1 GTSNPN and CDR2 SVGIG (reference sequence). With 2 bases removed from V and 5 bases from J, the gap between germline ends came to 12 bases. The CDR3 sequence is CAWSSTHGETQYF. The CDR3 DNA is TGTGCCTGGAGTTCCACCCACGGGGAGACCCAGTACTTC.

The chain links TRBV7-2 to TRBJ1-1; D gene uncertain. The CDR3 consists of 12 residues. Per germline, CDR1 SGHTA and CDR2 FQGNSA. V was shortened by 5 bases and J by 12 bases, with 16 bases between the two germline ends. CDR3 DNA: TGTGCCAGCAGCCCCCCTCGGGCATTGACTTTCTTT. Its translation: CASSPPRALTFF.

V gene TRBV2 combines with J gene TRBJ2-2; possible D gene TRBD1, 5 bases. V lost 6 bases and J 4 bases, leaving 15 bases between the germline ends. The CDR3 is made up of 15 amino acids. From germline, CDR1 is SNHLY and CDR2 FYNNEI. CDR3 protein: CASRGWGQGTGELFF. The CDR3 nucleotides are TGTGCCAGCAGAGGATGGGGTCAGGGCACCGGGGAGCTGTTTTTT.

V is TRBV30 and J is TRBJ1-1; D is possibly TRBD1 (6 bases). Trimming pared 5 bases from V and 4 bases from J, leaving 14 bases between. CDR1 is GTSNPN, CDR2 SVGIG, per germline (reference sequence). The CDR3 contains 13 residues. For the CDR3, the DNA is TGTGCCTGGGACAGGTCAGTATTCACTGAAGCTTTCTTT. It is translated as CAWDRSVFTEAFF.

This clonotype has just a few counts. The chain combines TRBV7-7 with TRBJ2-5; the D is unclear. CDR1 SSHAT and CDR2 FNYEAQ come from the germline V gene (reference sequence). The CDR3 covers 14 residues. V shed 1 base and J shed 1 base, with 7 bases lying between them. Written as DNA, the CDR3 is TGTGCCAGCAGCTTAGACGGCAGCCAAGAGACCCAGTACTTC. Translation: CASSLDGSQETQYF.

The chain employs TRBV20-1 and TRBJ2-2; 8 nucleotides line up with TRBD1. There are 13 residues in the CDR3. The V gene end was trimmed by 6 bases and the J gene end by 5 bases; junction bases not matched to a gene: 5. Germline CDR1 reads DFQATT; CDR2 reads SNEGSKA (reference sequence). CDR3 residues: CSAPRTGTGELFF. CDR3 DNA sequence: TGCAGTGCCCCACGGACAGGGACCGGGGAGCTGTTTTTT.

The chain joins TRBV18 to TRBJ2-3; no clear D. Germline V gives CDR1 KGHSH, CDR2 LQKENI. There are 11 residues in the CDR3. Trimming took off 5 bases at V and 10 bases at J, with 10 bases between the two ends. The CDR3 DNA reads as TGTGCCAGCTCATCAGGAGAGTCGCAGTATTTT. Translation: CASSSGESQYF. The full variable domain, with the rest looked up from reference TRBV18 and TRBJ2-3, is NAGVMQNPRHLVRRRGQEARLRCSPMKGHSHVYWYRQLPEEGLKFMVYLQKENIIDESGMPKERFSAEFPKEGPSILRIQQVVRGDSAAYFCASSSGESQYFGPGTRLTVL.

The CDR3 region is CASSPHERGGPDTQYF. For the CDR3, the DNA is TGTGCCAGCAGTCCCCATGAGCGGGGGGGACCAGATACGCAGTATTTT. This chain joins TRBV28 and TRBJ2-3; TRBD2 agrees at 10 bases. With 5 bases clipped from V and 4 bases from J, the junction kept 9 bases outside the gene matches. The germline V gene has CDR1 MDHEN and CDR2 SYDVKM. The CDR3 covers 16 residues.

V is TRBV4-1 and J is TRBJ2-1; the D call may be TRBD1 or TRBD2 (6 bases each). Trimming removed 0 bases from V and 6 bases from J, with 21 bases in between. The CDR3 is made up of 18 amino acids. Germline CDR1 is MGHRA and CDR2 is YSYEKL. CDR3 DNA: TGCGCCAGCAGCCAAGATAGGGGAGGTCTTGAGGGGGGCAATGAGCAGTTCTTC. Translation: CASSQDRGGLEGGNEQFF.

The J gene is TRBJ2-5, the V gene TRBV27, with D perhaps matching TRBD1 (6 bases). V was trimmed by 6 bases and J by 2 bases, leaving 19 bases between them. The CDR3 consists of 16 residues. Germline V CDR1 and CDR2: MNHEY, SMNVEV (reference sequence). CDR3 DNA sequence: TGTGCCAGCAGCAAATCTTTGGGGGCGAGGCAAGAGACCCAGTACTTC. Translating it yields CASSKSLGARQETQYF.

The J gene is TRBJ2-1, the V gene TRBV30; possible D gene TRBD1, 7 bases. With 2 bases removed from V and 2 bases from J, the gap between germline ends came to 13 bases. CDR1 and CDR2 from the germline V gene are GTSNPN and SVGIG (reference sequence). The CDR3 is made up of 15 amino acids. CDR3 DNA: TGTGCCTGGAGTCAGGGGGGACTGACCTACAATGAGCAGTTCTTC. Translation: CAWSQGGLTYNEQFF.

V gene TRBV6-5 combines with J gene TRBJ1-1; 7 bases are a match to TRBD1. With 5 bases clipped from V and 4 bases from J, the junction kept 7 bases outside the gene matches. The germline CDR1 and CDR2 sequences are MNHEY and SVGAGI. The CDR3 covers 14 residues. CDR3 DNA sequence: TGTGCCAGCAGTCTCCTAGGGGGCGGCACTGAAGCTTTCTTT. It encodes CASSLLGGGTEAFF.

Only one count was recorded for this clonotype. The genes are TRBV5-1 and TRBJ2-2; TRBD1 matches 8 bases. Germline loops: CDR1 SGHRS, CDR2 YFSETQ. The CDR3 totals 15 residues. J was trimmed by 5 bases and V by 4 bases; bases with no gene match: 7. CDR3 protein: CASSADRASTGELFF. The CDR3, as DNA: TGCGCCAGCAGCGCGGACAGGGCATCGACCGGGGAGCTGTTTTTT. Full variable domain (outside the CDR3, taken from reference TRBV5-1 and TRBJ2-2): KAGVTQTPRYLIKTRGQQVTLSCSPISGHRSVSWYQQTPGQGLQFLFEYFSETQRNKGNFPGRFSGRQFSNSRSEMNVSTLELGDSALYLCASSADRASTGELFFGEGSRLTVL.

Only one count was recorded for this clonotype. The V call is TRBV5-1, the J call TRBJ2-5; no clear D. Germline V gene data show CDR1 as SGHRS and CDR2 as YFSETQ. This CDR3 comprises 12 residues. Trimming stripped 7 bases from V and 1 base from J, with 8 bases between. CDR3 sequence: CASFHSQETQYF. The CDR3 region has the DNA TGCGCCAGCTTTCACTCCCAAGAGACCCAGTACTTC.

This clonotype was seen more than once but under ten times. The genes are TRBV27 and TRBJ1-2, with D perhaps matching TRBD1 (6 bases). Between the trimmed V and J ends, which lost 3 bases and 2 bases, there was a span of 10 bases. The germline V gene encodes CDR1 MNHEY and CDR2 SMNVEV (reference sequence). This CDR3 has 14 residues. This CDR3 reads CASSLAGANYGYTF. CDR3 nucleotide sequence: TGTGCCAGCAGTTTGGCAGGGGCAAACTATGGCTACACCTTC.

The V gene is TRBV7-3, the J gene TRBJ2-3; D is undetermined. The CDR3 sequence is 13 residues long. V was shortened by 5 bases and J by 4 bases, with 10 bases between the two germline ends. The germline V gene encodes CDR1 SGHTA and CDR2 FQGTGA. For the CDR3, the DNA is TGTGCCAGCAGCCCCACGATGGCAGATACGCAGTATTTT. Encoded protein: CASSPTMADTQYF.